This TCR beta chain was retrieved from a study of blood T cell repertoires in COVID-19. Background on the study: From T cells, B-cell-depleted T cells, or PBMCs came the material, which was cDNA or gDNA.

Germline trimming cut 9 bases from V and 1 base from J; bases unmatched to any gene: 10. The CDR3 totals 15 residues. Per the germline V gene, CDR1 is ENHRY and CDR2 is SYGVKD. Methods used by the authors: Quantification of nucleated cells was approximated via reference gene primer amplification. The repertoire was sequenced with immunoSEQ multiplex PCR; TCRdb's copy has only in-frame clones and lacks some. Clone size and the V and J calls come from that table; the DNA yielded D and trimming. The sample carries 300,000 to 400,000 clones, roughly 90% recorded once. The sequence was collected from a woman aged 25 to 39 with COVID-19, enrolled during active disease. The sequenced material came from peripheral blood. The chain employs TRBV10-3 and TRBJ1-1, with 8 bases aligning to TRBD1. The chain's CDR3 is CAISHGQGSNTEAFF. The CDR3 DNA reads TGTGCCATATCTCATGGACAGGGCTCGAACACTGAAGCTTTCTTT.